This is a list of T cell receptor beta chains from one sample in a study of a mutant IDH1 vaccine in newly diagnosed glioma. Sequencing used immunoSEQ multiplex PCR; TCRdb keeps in-frame clones, though not all of them. The repertoire includes 31,000 or so clones, about 86% of them detected once, and 25% to 30% sits in the top ten. The antigens of these receptors remain unknown. Source: PBMCs, taken from a glioma patient whose treatment included an IDH1 peptide vaccine. The receptor set was obtained from a young man with glioma. The CDR3 runs from the conserved cysteine through the conserved F or W. The order of the fields is clone size, J gene, D gene, V gene, CDR3 protein, CDR3 DNA. D genes are given only for firm matches. Size values are once, few and many counts, or a class for expanded clones, and some rows have none.

clone_size: once; j_call: TRBJ1-5; d_call: -; v_call: TRBV7-9; cdr3_aa: CASSSGPLNQPQHF; cdr3_nt: TGTGCCAGCAGCTCGGGACCGCTAAATCAGCCCCAGCATTTT
clone_size: -; j_call: TRBJ1-3; d_call: TRBD1; v_call: TRBV6-5; cdr3_aa: CASTETGSSGNTIYF; cdr3_nt: TGTGCCAGCACTGAGACAGGGAGCTCTGGAAACACCATATATTTT
clone_size: -; j_call: TRBJ2-7; d_call: -; v_call: TRBV19; cdr3_aa: CASTQGGRPYEQYF; cdr3_nt: TGTGCCAGTACCCAGGGTGGGCGGCCCTACGAGCAGTACTTC
clone_size: -; j_call: TRBJ2-3; d_call: -; v_call: TRBV7-3; cdr3_aa: CASSSTGLPPDTQYF; cdr3_nt: TGTGCCAGCAGCTCCACCGGCCTCCCTCCAGATACGCAGTATTTT
clone_size: -; j_call: TRBJ1-1; d_call: -; v_call: TRBV30; cdr3_aa: CAYTRSVMNTEAFF; cdr3_nt: TGTGCCTACACCCGATCGGTTATGAACACTGAAGCTTTCTTT
clone_size: -; j_call: TRBJ2-1; d_call: -; v_call: TRBV10-3; cdr3_aa: CAIKTSSQYNEQFF; cdr3_nt: TGTGCCATCAAAACTAGCTCCCAATACAATGAGCAGTTCTTC
clone_size: -; j_call: TRBJ1-5; d_call: -; v_call: TRBV7-6; cdr3_aa: CASSLGPGGSNQPQHF; cdr3_nt: TGTGCCAGCAGCTTAGGACCGGGGGGAAGCAATCAGCCCCAGCATTTT
clone_size: once; j_call: TRBJ1-3; d_call: -; v_call: TRBV5-5; cdr3_aa: CASSLWGSSGNTIYF; cdr3_nt: TGTGCCAGCAGCTTGTGGGGGAGCTCTGGAAACACCATATATTTT
clone_size: few; j_call: TRBJ2-7; d_call: TRBD1; v_call: TRBV19; cdr3_aa: CASSLRDRGYEQYF; cdr3_nt: TGTGCCAGTAGCCTACGGGACAGGGGCTACGAGCAGTACTTC
clone_size: -; j_call: TRBJ1-1; d_call: -; v_call: TRBV6-4; cdr3_aa: CASRGSQNTEAFF; cdr3_nt: TGTGCCAGCAGAGGATCTCAGAACACTGAAGCTTTCTTT
clone_size: -; j_call: TRBJ2-7; d_call: -; v_call: TRBV5-5; cdr3_aa: CASSLGTYEQYF; cdr3_nt: TGTGCCAGCAGCTTGGGAACCTACGAGCAGTACTTC
clone_size: -; j_call: TRBJ1-5; d_call: -; v_call: TRBV4-1; cdr3_aa: CASSQDGDLYQPQHF; cdr3_nt: TGCGCCAGCAGCCAAGATGGGGACCTTTATCAGCCCCAGCATTTT
clone_size: -; j_call: TRBJ1-3; d_call: TRBD1; v_call: TRBV18; cdr3_aa: CASSPRDRIGNTIYF; cdr3_nt: TGTGCCAGCTCACCTAGGGACAGAATTGGAAACACCATATATTTT
clone_size: -; j_call: TRBJ1-2; d_call: -; v_call: TRBV5-1; cdr3_aa: CASSLSARGRTVIDYGYTF; cdr3_nt: TGCGCCAGCAGCTTGAGTGCGCGGGGAAGGACAGTGATCGACTATGGCTACACCTTC
clone_size: -; j_call: TRBJ1-4; d_call: -; v_call: TRBV5-4; cdr3_aa: CASSLGHPPSTNEKLFF; cdr3_nt: TGTGCCAGCAGCTTGGGGCACCCCCCATCAACTAATGAAAAACTGTTTTTT
clone_size: once; j_call: TRBJ1-2; d_call: -; v_call: TRBV6-1; cdr3_aa: CASSEARSRGLWGYTF; cdr3_nt: TGTGCCAGCAGTGAAGCGCGTTCTAGGGGATTATGGGGCTACACCTTC
clone_size: -; j_call: TRBJ2-3; d_call: TRBD2; v_call: TRBV29-1; cdr3_aa: CSVVLAGALDTQYF; cdr3_nt: TGCAGCGTCGTACTAGCGGGGGCTTTGGATACGCAGTATTTT